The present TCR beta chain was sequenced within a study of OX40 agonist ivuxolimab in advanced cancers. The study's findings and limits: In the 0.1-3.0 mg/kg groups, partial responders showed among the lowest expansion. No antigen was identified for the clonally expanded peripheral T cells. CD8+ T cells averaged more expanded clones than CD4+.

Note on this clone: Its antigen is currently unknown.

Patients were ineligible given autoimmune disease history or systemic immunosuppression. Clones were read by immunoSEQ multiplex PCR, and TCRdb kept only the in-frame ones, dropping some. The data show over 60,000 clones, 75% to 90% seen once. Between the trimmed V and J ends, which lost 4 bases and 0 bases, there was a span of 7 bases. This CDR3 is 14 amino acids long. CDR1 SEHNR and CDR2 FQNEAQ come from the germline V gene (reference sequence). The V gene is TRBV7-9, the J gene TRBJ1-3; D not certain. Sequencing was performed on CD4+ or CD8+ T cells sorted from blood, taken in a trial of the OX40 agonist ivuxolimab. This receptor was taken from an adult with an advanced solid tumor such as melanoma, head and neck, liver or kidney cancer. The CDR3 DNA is TGTGCCAGCAGCTACGACCTCTCTGGAAACACCATATATTTT. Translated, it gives CASSYDLSGNTIYF.